This T cell receptor (beta chain) was sequenced in a study of T cells in women clearing cervical HPV infection. Study background: Case blood drawn at lesion detection; control blood after infection cleared.

Cervical HPV DNA detected by MY09/MY11 PCR, typed by dot-blot. TCR beta CDR3 amplified by multiplex PCR from roughly 1,100 ng genomic DNA. Sequencing used immunoSEQ multiplex PCR; TCRdb keeps in-frame clones, though not all of them. This repertoire includes around 30,000 clones. Of note for this clone: The sequenced fragment ends 3 residues before the CDR3 boundary, so the rest is inferred from the germline J gene.

Per the germline V gene, CDR1 is LNHDA and CDR2 is SQIVND (reference sequence). CDR3 size: 13 residues. Sequenced material: blood buffy coat. This chain joins TRBV19 and TRBJ1-4; tentatively, D is TRBD1 (6 bases). This TCR was recovered from a woman between 18 and 69 years old with a cervical HPV16 infection that either progressed to CIN3+ or cleared (not recorded which). The CDR3 bases that were read are TGTGCCTGCGCCACAGGGAGGAATTCACCA. Its protein is CACATGRNSP. The whole CDR3 is CACATGRNSPLFF.